Listed below are T cell receptor beta chains from one sample, sequenced in a study of CD4 T cells in relation to SARS-CoV-2 and coronaviruses. Profiled with immunoSEQ multiplex PCR; TCRdb holds only in-frame clones, not every one. The top ten clones hold 0.23% of a sample with roughly 68,000 clones, over 85% of them seen once. The material sequenced was naive CD4+ T cells from PBMCs. The receptor set was obtained from a human donor in good health. The conserved cysteine and the conserved F or W are not part of the CDR3 here. A D gene is named only where the DNA matches it firmly. Size tells how often a clone was seen (once, few, many) or the class of an expanded clone, and some rows leave it out.

clone_size: .; j_call: TRBJ2-5; d_call: .; v_call: TRBV6-5; cdr3_aa: ASLQGTQETQY
clone_size: few; j_call: TRBJ2-1; d_call: .; v_call: TRBV5-1; cdr3_aa: ASSWDPNNEQF
clone_size: .; j_call: TRBJ2-7; d_call: TRBD1; v_call: TRBV7-3; cdr3_aa: ASSATGTYEQY
clone_size: .; j_call: TRBJ2-1; d_call: TRBD2; v_call: TRBV19; cdr3_aa: ATRLTSGTRYNEQF
clone_size: .; j_call: TRBJ1-4; d_call: .; v_call: TRBV5-1; cdr3_aa: ASSLGTENEKLF
clone_size: .; j_call: TRBJ1-1; d_call: .; v_call: TRBV4-1; cdr3_aa: ASSQGRGNTEAF
clone_size: .; j_call: TRBJ2-4; d_call: .; v_call: TRBV25-1; cdr3_aa: ASSEWGKDKNIQY
clone_size: .; j_call: TRBJ2-2; d_call: .; v_call: TRBV5-4; cdr3_aa: ASSLGPLKNTGELF
clone_size: .; j_call: TRBJ2-3; d_call: .; v_call: TRBV30; cdr3_aa: AWMRGGTDTQY
clone_size: .; j_call: TRBJ2-3; d_call: .; v_call: TRBV11-1; cdr3_aa: ASTKETTDTQY
clone_size: .; j_call: TRBJ1-2; d_call: .; v_call: TRBV9; cdr3_aa: ASSVHLELDRKDGYT
clone_size: .; j_call: TRBJ2-2; d_call: .; v_call: TRBV19; cdr3_aa: ASSERGNTGELF
clone_size: .; j_call: TRBJ2-1; d_call: TRBD1; v_call: TRBV7-9; cdr3_aa: ASRGTGTGGDQQF
clone_size: .; j_call: TRBJ2-5; d_call: TRBD2; v_call: TRBV15; cdr3_aa: ATKRKQASGHQETQY
clone_size: .; j_call: TRBJ1-6; d_call: .; v_call: TRBV3-1/TRBV3-2; cdr3_aa: ASSQDGSPLH
clone_size: .; j_call: TRBJ1-2; d_call: .; v_call: TRBV20-1; cdr3_aa: SASLPTSGYT
clone_size: .; j_call: TRBJ1-5; d_call: .; v_call: TRBV19; cdr3_aa: ASSIAGSQPQH
clone_size: .; j_call: TRBJ2-1; d_call: TRBD1; v_call: TRBV27; cdr3_aa: ASSLNPPRDRGDEQF
clone_size: .; j_call: TRBJ1-2; d_call: .; v_call: TRBV7-8; cdr3_aa: ASSLVGSYGYT
clone_size: .; j_call: TRBJ1-2; d_call: .; v_call: TRBV7-9; cdr3_aa: ASSPDRGYGYT
clone_size: .; j_call: TRBJ1-3; d_call: .; v_call: TRBV5-1; cdr3_aa: ASSLYGSGNTIY
clone_size: .; j_call: TRBJ1-4; d_call: .; v_call: TRBV5-1; cdr3_aa: ASSLGPGNNEKLF
clone_size: .; j_call: TRBJ1-4; d_call: .; v_call: TRBV4-1; cdr3_aa: ASSQAPVAGAREKLF
clone_size: once; j_call: TRBJ2-7; d_call: .; v_call: TRBV5-5; cdr3_aa: ASSNTLGQGSYEQY
clone_size: .; j_call: TRBJ1-4; d_call: TRBD1; v_call: TRBV4-1; cdr3_aa: ASSQAATGATNEKLF
clone_size: .; j_call: TRBJ1-3; d_call: .; v_call: TRBV3-1/TRBV3-2; cdr3_aa: ASSRSTAPGQPSGNTIY
clone_size: .; j_call: TRBJ2-5; d_call: TRBD2; v_call: TRBV7-2; cdr3_aa: ASRPAGAVEETQY
clone_size: .; j_call: TRBJ1-2; d_call: .; v_call: TRBV5-1; cdr3_aa: ASSLDGFNYGYT
clone_size: .; j_call: TRBJ1-1; d_call: .; v_call: TRBV7-3; cdr3_aa: ASSLLGGRTEAF
clone_size: .; j_call: TRBJ2-7; d_call: .; v_call: TRBV6-2/TRBV6-3; cdr3_aa: ASSYSVPGIYEQY
clone_size: .; j_call: TRBJ2-7; d_call: TRBD1; v_call: TRBV27; cdr3_aa: ASSTWTGDVSSYEQY
clone_size: .; j_call: TRBJ2-1; d_call: TRBD2; v_call: TRBV7-2; cdr3_aa: ASSLASGGAYEQF
clone_size: .; j_call: TRBJ2-7; d_call: .; v_call: TRBV5-1; cdr3_aa: ASSTGQTGSYEQY
clone_size: .; j_call: TRBJ1-5; d_call: .; v_call: TRBV2; cdr3_aa: ASSGLGQPQH
clone_size: .; j_call: TRBJ1-1; d_call: .; v_call: TRBV9; cdr3_aa: ASSVVWDTEAF
clone_size: .; j_call: TRBJ2-2; d_call: .; v_call: TRBV7-2; cdr3_aa: ASSSYISGELF
clone_size: few; j_call: TRBJ1-1; d_call: TRBD1; v_call: TRBV5-1; cdr3_aa: ASSLLGTGNTEAF
clone_size: .; j_call: TRBJ2-7; d_call: TRBD1; v_call: TRBV28; cdr3_aa: ASSEPTGAYEQY
clone_size: .; j_call: TRBJ2-1; d_call: TRBD2; v_call: TRBV5-1; cdr3_aa: ASSPNIPGLADNEQF
clone_size: .; j_call: TRBJ2-1; d_call: TRBD2; v_call: TRBV5-1; cdr3_aa: ASTPGLAAYNEQF
clone_size: .; j_call: TRBJ2-7; d_call: TRBD2; v_call: TRBV15; cdr3_aa: ATSRDPTSFSYEQY
clone_size: .; j_call: TRBJ1-1; d_call: .; v_call: TRBV11-3; cdr3_aa: ASSYQGGTEAF
clone_size: once; j_call: TRBJ2-1; d_call: TRBD2; v_call: TRBV9; cdr3_aa: ASSGAGVSEQF
clone_size: .; j_call: TRBJ2-3; d_call: TRBD2; v_call: TRBV6-2/TRBV6-3; cdr3_aa: ASSSAGGGTDTQY
clone_size: .; j_call: TRBJ2-5; d_call: .; v_call: TRBV11-2; cdr3_aa: ASSWRQETQY
clone_size: once; j_call: TRBJ2-3; d_call: .; v_call: TRBV30; cdr3_aa: ATSSGVPQY
clone_size: .; j_call: TRBJ2-7; d_call: .; v_call: TRBV30; cdr3_aa: AGTGDSPSREQY
clone_size: .; j_call: TRBJ2-6; d_call: .; v_call: TRBV18; cdr3_aa: ASSPFVTGRITGANVLT
clone_size: .; j_call: TRBJ1-1; d_call: .; v_call: TRBV18; cdr3_aa: ASSRTPMAEAF
clone_size: .; j_call: TRBJ2-2; d_call: .; v_call: TRBV5-4; cdr3_aa: ASTGRASPHGELF
clone_size: .; j_call: TRBJ1-2; d_call: .; v_call: TRBV5-4; cdr3_aa: ASSSGGTWEGYT
clone_size: .; j_call: TRBJ1-5; d_call: .; v_call: TRBV6-1; cdr3_aa: ASSEQDRYQPQH
clone_size: .; j_call: TRBJ2-3; d_call: .; v_call: TRBV7-9; cdr3_aa: ASSSRVGGSTDTQY
clone_size: .; j_call: TRBJ2-6; d_call: TRBD1; v_call: TRBV25-1; cdr3_aa: ASNEGAQGANVLT
clone_size: .; j_call: TRBJ1-6; d_call: .; v_call: TRBV6-5; cdr3_aa: ASSTTNSPLH
clone_size: .; j_call: TRBJ1-4; d_call: .; v_call: TRBV5-5; cdr3_aa: ASSFLRPGLATNEKLF
clone_size: once; j_call: TRBJ2-2; d_call: .; v_call: TRBV29-1; cdr3_aa: SVGWSGNTGELF